The 24 T cell receptor beta chains reported below all come from one sample, sequenced in a study of blood T cells in healthy people across ages. A J-beta primer mix and a sample-barcoded 5' primer were used in a second PCR of roughly 6 to 12 cycles. Each CDR3 protein gets one entry after TCRdb re-called the 5' RACE reads with MiXCR. The sample contains 800,000 to 1,300,000 distinct CDR3 sequences, about 23% of which appear only once. The same data also went into a second study, on T cells of mothers and their children.

Material: blood. These receptors were obtained from a girl under 10 years old in good health.

This clonotype appeared a single time. The chain is built from TRBV18 and TRBJ2-5; D possibly corresponds to TRBD2 (5 bases). CDR1 is KGHSH and CDR2 is LQKENI in the germline V gene. Trimming took off 7 bases at V and 6 bases at J, with 12 bases between the two ends. The CDR3 has 12 amino acids. The CDR3 region has the DNA TGTGCCAGCTACGGGGAAGGTCAGACCCAGTACTTC. Its translation: CASYGEGQTQYF. Filled out from reference TRBV18 and TRBJ2-5, the complete variable domain reads NAGVMQNPRHLVRRRGQEARLRCSPMKGHSHVYWYRQLPEEGLKFMVYLQKENIIDESGMPKERFSAEFPKEGPSILRIQQVVRGDSAAYFCASYGEGQTQYFGPGTRLLVL.

The chain links TRBV21-1 to TRBJ1-3; the table assigns TRBD1, which was not confirmed against the DNA. TRBV21-1 is assigned pseudogene status. CDR3 length: 16 residues. CDR3 coding DNA: TGTGCCAGCAGCAAAGATTTCGGGGCACCCGGAAACACCATATATTTT. Encoded protein: CASSKDFGAPGNTIYF.

This chain connects TRBV6-2 or TRBV6-3 to TRBJ2-4, with 10 positions matching TRBD2. V was pared by 4 bases and J by 1 base, with 4 bases of the junction left unmatched. This CDR3 comprises 16 residues. Per germline, CDR1 MNHEY and CDR2 SVGEGT. The CDR3 reads CASSWSSGSAKNIQYF. Written as DNA, the CDR3 is TGTGCCAGCAGTTGGTCTAGCGGGAGTGCCAAAAACATTCAGTACTTC.

The chain combines TRBV29-1 with TRBJ2-5; D is ambiguous. The germline V gene encodes CDR1 SQVTM and CDR2 ANQGSEA. V was clipped by 5 bases and J by 7 bases, with 14 bases between them. This CDR3 region has 12 residues. The CDR3 sequence is CSVYDQPGTQYF. The CDR3 DNA sequence: TGCAGCGTTTACGACCAGCCGGGGACCCAGTACTTC. The full variable domain, with the rest looked up from reference TRBV29-1 and TRBJ2-5, is SAVISQKPSRDICQRGTSLTIQCQVDSQVTMMFWYRQQPGQSLTLIATANQGSEATYESGFVIDKFPISRPNLTFSTLTVSNMSPEDSSIYLCSVYDQPGTQYFGPGTRLLVL.

This clonotype was detected only a few times. CDR3 amino acids: CSVELQRQKNTEAFF. CDR3 DNA: TGCAGCGTTGAATTGCAGAGACAAAAGAACACTGAAGCTTTCTTT. V and J are TRBV29-1 and TRBJ1-1; D is undetermined. This CDR3 contains 15 residues. V shed 2 bases and J shed 1 base, with 14 bases lying between them. Germline V CDR1 and CDR2: SQVTM, ANQGSEA.

This chain joins TRBV7-8 and TRBJ1-2, with D unclear. The CDR3 loop spans 14 amino acids. Germline V gene data show CDR1 as SGHVS and CDR2 as FQNEAQ. V lost 7 bases, J lost 2 bases, and 14 bases lay in between. The CDR3 protein is CASTLLPGNYGYTF. The DNA of the CDR3 is TGTGCCAGCACCCTTCTGCCGGGGAACTATGGCTACACCTTC.

This clonotype was counted only a few times. An end of the junction does not agree with germline; a read error may underlie this. The chain joins TRBV29-1 to TRBJ1-3; 8 nucleotides line up with TRBD1. CDR3 size: 14 residues. From germline, CDR1 is SQVTM and CDR2 ANQGSEA. For the CDR3, the DNA is TGCAGCGCTGAAATCACAGGGGGAGGAAACACCATATATTTT. Residues: CSAEITGGGNTIYF. The full variable domain, with the rest looked up from reference TRBV29-1 and TRBJ1-3, is SAVISQKPSRDICQRGTSLTIQCQVDSQVTMMFWYRQQPGQSLTLIATANQGSEATYESGFVIDKFPISRPNLTFSTLTVSNMSPEDSSIYLCSAEITGGGNTIYFGEGSWLTVV.

The chain couples TRBV27 to TRBJ1-2; a weak D match, TRBD1 (5 bases). Germline V CDR1 and CDR2: MNHEY, SMNVEV (reference sequence). This CDR3 contains 16 residues. V lost 7 bases and J 1 base, leaving 19 bases between the germline ends. Here the CDR3 reads CASTPSSGLYNYGYTF. The CDR3 DNA reads as TGTGCCAGCACCCCTAGTTCGGGACTTTATAACTATGGCTACACCTTC.

J is TRBJ2-2 and V is TRBV5-1; the D gene is possibly TRBD1 (6 bases). Germline assignment: CDR1 SGHRS and CDR2 YFSETQ. V was pared by 4 bases and J by 6 bases, with 25 bases between. There are 18 residues in the CDR3. The CDR3 sequence is CASSVMGTIQSRPGELFF. The CDR3 DNA reads TGCGCCAGCAGCGTCATGGGGACAATCCAAAGTCGACCCGGGGAGCTGTTTTTT.

This clonotype was observed a few times. This sequence joins TRBV6-2 or TRBV6-3 and TRBJ1-1; D unresolved. Trimming left V 8 bases short and J 1 base short, with 14 bases between. The CDR3 has 14 residues. Germline V gives CDR1 MNHEY, CDR2 SVGEGT. Here the CDR3 DNA reads TGTGCCAGCTCCCGATTAATAAAGAACACTGAAGCTTTCTTT. As protein: CASSRLIKNTEAFF.

This clonotype was seen a few times. The chain has TRBV3-1 and TRBJ2-5; D call uncertain. The DNA end is a closer match to TRBJ2-7, so the J assignment may be wrong. CDR1 and CDR2 from the germline V gene are LGHDT and YNNKEL (reference sequence). The CDR3 is made up of 11 amino acids. CDR3 nucleotide sequence: TGTGCCAGCAGCCTCCAATCCGAGCAGTACTTC. Translating gives CASSLQSEQYF.

This clonotype was found a few times. The CDR3 region has the DNA TGTGCTAGTGGTTCGTCATTAGGGCGCTACGAGCAGTACTTC. Translating it yields CASGSSLGRYEQYF. This rearrangement joins TRBV12-5 to TRBJ2-7; D is unclear. The CDR3 has 14 amino acids. The V gene's germline CDR1 is LGHNT and CDR2 FRNRAP. V was cut by 4 bases and J by 3 bases, with 13 bases left in between.

This clonotype was counted between two and nine times. The chain carries TRBV12-3 or TRBV12-4 and TRBJ2-5, with a weak D call TRBD2 (6 bases). The J call is in doubt because the DNA end fits TRBJ2-7 better. There are 14 residues in the CDR3. The CDR3 DNA is TGTGCCAGCAGCTCCCGGGACTGGACCACCGAGCAGTACTTC. It codes for CASSSRDWTTEQYF.

The chain joins TRBV9 to TRBJ2-5; D is uncertain. The assigned J gene may be wrong: the sequence end matches TRBJ2-1 better. Germline assignment: CDR1 SGDLS and CDR2 YYNGEE. This CDR3 has 16 amino acids. CDR3 coding DNA: TGTGCCAGCAGCGAACGGTCCACCCAAATGGGCGATGAGCAGTTCTTC. Protein sequence: CASSERSTQMGDEQFF.

The chain recombines TRBV4-1 with TRBJ1-2; possible D gene TRBD1, 5 bases. The germline V gene has CDR1 MGHRA and CDR2 YSYEKL. The V end was cut by 5 bases, the J end by 4 bases, with 14 bases between. This CDR3 region has 14 residues. CDR3 DNA sequence: TGCGCCAGCAGCTACCCCGGGACTCGCTATGGCTACACCTTC. Encoded protein: CASSYPGTRYGYTF.

The rearrangement links TRBV6-5 to TRBJ2-1; possibly TRBD1 for D (6 bases). V was shortened by 9 bases and J by 4 bases, with 19 bases between the two germline ends. Looked up from germline, CDR1 is MNHEY and CDR2 is SVGAGI. This CDR3 has 15 amino acids. The CDR3 reads CASRKGDGAYNEQFF. The CDR3 region has the DNA TGTGCCAGTCGAAAGGGGGACGGAGCGTACAATGAGCAGTTCTTC.

This clonotype was detected a few times. V and J are TRBV6-6 and TRBJ1-5; the D is unclear. Trimming took off 2 bases at V and 2 bases at J, with 7 bases between the two ends. The CDR3 runs 14 residues. In germline, CDR1 is MNHNY, CDR2 SVGAGI (reference sequence). CDR3 in amino acids: CASSYGDGNQPQHF. The CDR3 DNA sequence: TGTGCCAGCAGTTACGGGGATGGCAATCAGCCCCAGCATTTT.

This clonotype was seen a few times. The chain combines TRBV5-1 with TRBJ1-4; maybe TRBD1 (6 bases). V was shortened by 4 bases and J by 8 bases, with 18 bases between the two germline ends. Germline CDR1 SGHRS, CDR2 YFSETQ. The CDR3 has 15 amino acids. This CDR3 is CASSPTTGFREKLFF. For the CDR3, the DNA is TGCGCCAGCAGCCCAACAACAGGGTTCCGGGAAAAACTGTTTTTT.

The chain links TRBV5-1 to TRBJ2-5; D may match TRBD1 or TRBD2 (5 bases each). The end of the DNA fits TRBJ2-1 better, so the J call may be wrong. CDR3 length: 14 amino acids. The germline V gene has CDR1 SGHRS and CDR2 YFSETQ. The CDR3 loop reads CASSSVGTNNEQFF. The CDR3, as DNA: TGCGCCAGCAGCTCCGTAGGGACCAACAATGAGCAGTTCTTC.

This chain connects TRBV28 to TRBJ2-2; D possibly corresponds to TRBD2 (5 bases). The CDR3 is 15 amino acids. Looked up from germline, CDR1 is MDHEN and CDR2 is SYDVKM. Between the trimmed V and J ends, which lost 5 bases and 0 bases, there was a span of 10 bases. The CDR3 DNA follows: TGTGCCAGCAGTATTGGACTGGCGAACACCGGGGAGCTGTTTTTT. It specifies CASSIGLANTGELFF.

This clonotype was seen a few times. The chain carries TRBV5-1 and TRBJ2-2; TRBD1 agrees at 8 bases. V was pared by 0 bases and J by 4 bases, with 5 bases of the junction left unmatched. CDR3 length equals 16 residues. Germline-derived CDR1 and CDR2 are SGHRS and YFSETQ. The CDR3 DNA is TGCGCCAGCAGCTTGGGACAGGGGCCACCCACCGGGGAGCTGTTTTTT. This encodes CASSLGQGPPTGELFF.

The chain links TRBV20-1 to TRBJ2-7, with D possibly TRBD2 on 6 matching bases. The germline V and J ends were trimmed by 6 bases and 0 bases, with 21 bases remaining between them. The CDR3 runs 16 residues. Per germline, CDR1 DFQATT and CDR2 SNEGSKA (reference sequence). As DNA, the CDR3 is TGCAGTGCAAACGGGTGGGACTCCCCGAGCTCCTACGAGCAGTACTTC. As protein: CSANGWDSPSSYEQYF.

This clonotype has a single count. This sequence joins TRBV12-3 or TRBV12-4 and TRBJ2-7; TRBD2 matches at 9 bases. The length of the CDR3 is 15 residues. V lost 7 bases, J lost 0 bases, and 7 bases stayed unmatched. CDR3: CASTLSGSASYEQYF. The CDR3 region has the DNA TGTGCCAGCACCCTTAGCGGGAGTGCCTCCTACGAGCAGTACTTC.

This clonotype turned up a few times. The V call is TRBV7-2, the J call TRBJ1-1; D gene ambiguous. V was clipped by 1 base and J by 3 bases, with 12 bases between them. The CDR3 is made up of 15 amino acids. Germline values: CDR1 SGHTA, CDR2 FQGNSA. The CDR3 loop reads CASSLESGSHTEAFF. For the CDR3, the DNA is TGTGCCAGCAGCTTAGAAAGCGGCAGTCACACTGAAGCTTTCTTT.